The present TCR beta chain was sequenced within a study of T cell responses to AZD1222 COVID-19 vaccine. Across the whole study: Some second doses came at about 4 weeks and others at about 12 weeks; these were pooled. Regarding the study as a whole: Close to half of all spike-specific TCRs reportedly target regions of the variants that are unmutated. Spike was spanned by vaccine-associated CD4 TCRs, which were dominant at 160-218 and 743-854. The donors showed a predominance of white British ancestry and of females, with possible underestimation of clonal diversity.

V lost 0 bases and J 0 bases, leaving 10 bases between the germline ends. The CDR3 is 16 amino acids. CDR1 and CDR2 (germline): MGHRA, YSYEKL. On this clone itself: The antigen remains unidentified.

Profiled with immunoSEQ multiplex PCR; TCRdb holds only in-frame clones, not every one. The sample shows roughly 150,000 clones, over 90% of them seen only once. The sequence was collected from an adult in good health. The sample here was peripheral blood, taken on day 0 of AZD1222 vaccination. V is TRBV4-1 and J is TRBJ2-3; D is unresolved. CDR3 loop: CASSQDFATSTDTQYF. The CDR3 nucleotides are TGCGCCAGCAGCCAAGATTTCGCTACTAGCACAGATACGCAGTATTTT.